The 12 T cell receptor beta chains in this list originate from one sample, sequenced in a study of control samples from healthy donors and cancer patients. Assay: immunoSEQ multiplex PCR; the TCRdb copy retains only in-frame clones and omits some. Here the sample spans 65,000 to 85,000 clones, around 90% being singletons. Sequencing was performed on PBMCs. The receptors stem from a woman aged 45-65 years with colorectal cancer.

The CDR3 spells CAITLTGADGYTF. CDR3 coding DNA: TGTGCCATCACCCTTACAGGGGCGGATGGCTACACCTTC. The chain recombines TRBV10-3 with TRBJ1-2; the match to TRBD1 covers 7 bases. The V gene end was trimmed by 7 bases and the J gene end by 6 bases; junction bases not matched to a gene: 8. The CDR3 contains 13 residues. From germline, CDR1 is ENHRY and CDR2 SYGVKD.

This clone showed up just a few times. This sequence joins TRBV5-1 and TRBJ2-3; the match to TRBD2 covers 7 bases. Trimming took 0 bases from V and 10 from J; bases not matched to a gene: 8. The CDR3 length is 14 residues. CDR1 and CDR2 from the germline V gene are SGHRS and YFSETQ. CDR3 sequence: CASSLGGEGISQYF. The CDR3, as DNA: TGCGCCAGCAGCTTGGGAGGGGAGGGGATATCGCAGTATTTT. Full variable domain (missing parts from reference TRBV5-1 and TRBJ2-3): KAGVTQTPRYLIKTRGQQVTLSCSPISGHRSVSWYQQTPGQGLQFLFEYFSETQRNKGNFPGRFSGRQFSNSRSEMNVSTLELGDSALYLCASSLGGEGISQYFGPGTRLTVL.

This clone is a singleton in its sample. The chain recombines TRBV6-5 with TRBJ1-5; the match to TRBD1 covers 8 bases. V dropped 3 bases and J dropped 7; count of bases not matched to a gene: 2. The germline CDR1 and CDR2 sequences are MNHEY and SVGAGI. The CDR3 contains 13 residues. The CDR3 DNA reads as TGTGCCAGCAGTTATAGGACAGGGCAGCCCCAGCATTTT. It specifies CASSYRTGQPQHF.

The rearrangement links TRBV24-1 to TRBJ2-5, with 15 positions matching TRBD2. J lost 4 bases, V lost 3 bases, and 5 bases had no gene match. The germline CDR1 and CDR2 sequences are KGHDR and SFDVKD. CDR3 length: 17 residues. CDR3 residues: CATSDRRTSGGGETQYF. DNA for the CDR3: TGTGCCACCAGTGATCGAAGGACTAGCGGGGGGGGAGAGACCCAGTACTTC.

The chain is built from TRBV6-5 and TRBJ1-5, with a tentative D call TRBD1 (6 bases). This CDR3 has 15 residues. The germline V and J ends were trimmed by 7 bases and 5 bases, with 18 bases remaining between them. Germline V gives CDR1 MNHEY, CDR2 SVGAGI. CDR3 protein: CASNIGQPGDQPQHF. CDR3 coding DNA: TGTGCCAGCAACATTGGACAGCCAGGGGATCAGCCCCAGCATTTT.

This clone has a single count. V usage is TRBV5-1 and J usage is TRBJ1-3; D may be TRBD1 (6 bases). With 7 bases removed from V and 0 bases from J, the gap between germline ends came to 11 bases. Germline values: CDR1 SGHRS, CDR2 YFSETQ. This CDR3 has 14 amino acids. Here the CDR3 DNA reads TGCGCCAGCCGGGACACAAGCTCTGGAAACACCATATATTTT. The encoded protein is CASRDTSSGNTIYF.

This chain uses TRBV12-5 with TRBJ2-1; 10 positions match TRBD1. V shed 4 bases, J shed 6 bases, and the junction held 9 bases outside the gene matches. The CDR3 is 16 amino acids. Germline V gene data show CDR1 as LGHNT and CDR2 as FRNRAP. The CDR3, as DNA: TGTGCTAGTGGTTGGACCGGGACAGGGGCCCGCAATGAGCAGTTCTTC. It translates to CASGWTGTGARNEQFF.

V usage is TRBV2 and J usage is TRBJ1-4; 8 bases agree with TRBD1. Per the germline V gene, CDR1 is SNHLY and CDR2 is FYNNEI. This CDR3 has 12 amino acids. V was clipped by 1 base and J by 11 bases; unmatched bases: 0. CDR3 loop: CASSEGTGKLFF. DNA of the CDR3: TGTGCCAGCAGTGAAGGGACAGGGAAACTGTTTTTT. The full variable domain, with the rest looked up from reference TRBV2 and TRBJ1-4, is EPEVTQTPSHQVTQMGQEVILRCVPISNHLYFYWYRQILGQKVEFLVSFYNNEISEKSEIFDDQFSVERPDGSNFTLKIRSTKLEDSAMYFCASSEGTGKLFFGSGTQLSVL.

The J gene is TRBJ1-1, the V gene TRBV7-2; D is undetermined. V was cut by 7 bases and J by 8 bases, with 20 bases left in between. CDR3 length: 14 residues. Germline CDR1 reads SGHTA; CDR2 reads FQGNSA. CDR3 sequence: CASTRSGGWREAFF. CDR3 DNA: TGTGCCAGCACCCGATCGGGCGGCTGGCGCGAAGCTTTCTTT.

This clone has only a few counts. This chain links TRBV12-2 with TRBJ1-5. TRBV12-2 is described as a pseudogene. The CDR3 extends over 15 amino acids. The CDR3 DNA is TGTGCAAGTCGCTTGGGGGGGACACGGAATCAGCCCCAGCATTTT. It is translated as CASRLGGTRNQPQHF.

The rearrangement uses TRBV5-6 and TRBJ2-7; TRBD1 matches at 7 bases. Losses at the gene ends were 3 bases for V and 3 bases for J; bases not matched to a gene: 6. CDR1 is SGHDT and CDR2 is YYEEEE in the germline V gene. The CDR3 contains 14 residues. DNA of the CDR3: TGTGCCAGCAGCTCCGGACAGGTTATCTACGAGCAGTACGTC. Protein: CASSSGQVIYEQYV.

The DNA of the CDR3 is TGTGCCACCAGCAGGGACACACAGGGCACCGGGGAGCTGTTTTTT. Its protein is CATSRDTQGTGELFF. V is TRBV15 and J is TRBJ2-2, with D possibly being TRBD1 (6 bases). V gave up 3 bases and J gave up 4 bases, with 12 bases separating them. The germline V gene has CDR1 LNHNV and CDR2 YYDKDF (reference sequence). This CDR3 region has 15 residues. Drawing the rest from reference TRBV15 and TRBJ2-2, the complete variable domain is DAMVIQNPRYQVTQFGKPVTLSCSQTLNHNVMYWYQQKSSQAPKLLFHYYDKDFNNEADTPDNFQSRRPNTSFCFLDIRSPGLGDTAMYLCATSRDTQGTGELFFGEGSRLTVL.